This T cell receptor beta chain derives from a study of cytomegalovirus exposure and HLA in healthy donors. Whole-study results and caveats: It emerged from a later analysis that several of the most significant clusters appeared to be linked to common viral pathogens. Earlier analysis yielded a pattern in which most TCR beta V segments were productive about 90% or about 30% of the time.

V lost 5 bases, J lost 0 bases, and 11 bases lay in between. The germline V gene has CDR1 SGHVS and CDR2 FQNEAQ. The CDR3 has 15 amino acids. Vbeta (60) and Jbeta (13) primers were used in the PCR. Libraries were prepared by immunoSEQ multiplex PCR; TCRdb keeps only in-frame clonotypes and omits some of them. Among under 130,000 clones listed, around 80% were seen once. A note on this clone: As yet, its antigen is unknown.

This receptor was obtained from a man aged 35 to 55 in good health and CMV-seropositive. The sequenced material came from PBMCs. J is TRBJ1-3 and V is TRBV7-8; weak D call: TRBD1 (5 bases). The CDR3 region has the DNA TGTGCCAGCAGCCTTCAGGGCTACTCTGGAAACACCATATATTTT. It encodes CASSLQGYSGNTIYF.